These T cell receptor beta chains were read from a single sample in a study of response to subunit inactivated influenza vaccine. MiXCR, run by TCRdb on the RT-PCR reads, gives a single entry per CDR3 protein. The sample has about 520,000 distinct CDR3 sequences, about 25% seen once. This sample comprised CD4+ T cells sorted from PBMCs, obtained 5 days after vaccination. These receptors were collected from a man aged 45-65 years who received an inactivated influenza vaccine. Each CDR3 is given with its conserved first and last residue. D genes are given only for firm matches. Part of the rows lack a size; the others show once, few, many or a class for expanded clones.

TGCAGTGCTAGATCAAATCGGGACTCGGGTGCTGAGCAGTTCTTC	CSARSNRDSGAEQFF	TRBJ2-1	-	once	TRBV20-1
TGTGCCAGCAGCCCTACAACAGGGTCCGAGCAGTACTTC	CASSPTTGSEQYF	TRBJ2-7	-	few	TRBV28
TGTGCCAGCAGCCAAGAAGGAGTTTATGGAGAGACCCAGTACTTC	CASSQEGVYGETQYF	TRBJ2-5	-	few	TRBV4-2
TGTGCCAGCAGTGTGGACGGCCTTTACGGCTACACCTTC	CASSVDGLYGYTF	TRBJ1-2	-	few	TRBV6-1
TGTGCCAGCAGCCAAGATCCCAGGCGCAATCAGCCCCAGCATTTT	CASSQDPRRNQPQHF	TRBJ1-5	-	-	TRBV4-2
TGTGCCAGCAGCCGCTCCCCAACCGACAGGGGAGGGTCACCCCTCCACTTT	CASSRSPTDRGGSPLHF	TRBJ1-6	TRBD1	few	TRBV13
TGTGCCAGCAGCTTGGGGGACAGGGTAAGGAATGAGCAGTTCTTC	CASSLGDRVRNEQFF	TRBJ2-1	TRBD1	-	TRBV5-4
TGTGCCACCAGCAGCCGGATGATTGGTAGCGGCACAGATACGCAGTATTTT	CATSSRMIGSGTDTQYF	TRBJ2-3	-	-	TRBV15
TGTGCCAGCAGCTTATTGAATCTTCACACTGAAGCTTTCTTT	CASSLLNLHTEAFF	TRBJ1-1	-	few	TRBV7-9
TGCGCCAGCAGCCAAGATGGGGGGACTGGGGCCAACGTCCTGACTTTC	CASSQDGGTGANVLTF	TRBJ2-6	-	few	TRBV4-3
TGTGCCAGCAGCTTCAGGACAGGGGTGGACGAGCAGTACTTC	CASSFRTGVDEQYF	TRBJ2-7	TRBD1	-	TRBV7-6
TGTGCCAGCAGCCCCCGCCCTGAGACATGGGGCAATGGCTACACCTTC	CASSPRPETWGNGYTF	TRBJ1-2	-	few	TRBV7-2
TGCGCCAGCAGCCAAGATTGGCCCCGTATGACAGATACGCAGTATTTT	CASSQDWPRMTDTQYF	TRBJ2-3	-	-	TRBV4-3
TGTGCCAGCAGCTCAGTCAGGGGGAGCAGGACTCTGGGGGCCCAGTACTTC	CASSSVRGSRTLGAQYF	TRBJ2-5	TRBD1	-	TRBV11-2
TGCGCCAGCAGCTCGGACAGTACTGAAGCTTTCTTT	CASSSDSTEAFF	TRBJ1-1	-	-	TRBV5-1
TGTGCCAGCAGCTTAGGGGCAGGATTAGGTGAGCAGTTCTTC	CASSLGAGLGEQFF	TRBJ2-1	-	-	TRBV7-9
TGCAGCGTTCTGCAGGGAAGCTCCTACAATGAGCAGTTCTTC	CSVLQGSSYNEQFF	TRBJ2-1	-	many	TRBV29-1
TGTGCCATCAGTGAGTCGGCAGGATTGGGCAGTGAGCAGTTCTTC	CAISESAGLGSEQFF	TRBJ2-1	-	-	TRBV10-3
TGTGCCAGCAAAACCGGGCAAATTAGCACAGATACGCAGTATTTT	CASKTGQISTDTQYF	TRBJ2-3	-	once	TRBV28
TGTGCCAGCAGCCTACGAGAATACACAGATACGCAGTATTTT	CASSLREYTDTQYF	TRBJ2-3	-	few	TRBV14
TGTGCCATCAGTGAGCCTGGGGAGCAGTTCTTC	CAISEPGEQFF	TRBJ2-1	-	few	TRBV10-3
TGCAGCGTGTTACAGAGCCCCTCTGGAAACACCATATATTTT	CSVLQSPSGNTIYF	TRBJ1-3	-	few	TRBV29-1
TGTGCCAGCAGCCACAATGACAGGGTCCCCTACGAGCAGTACTTC	CASSHNDRVPYEQYF	TRBJ2-7	TRBD1	few	TRBV16
TGTGCCAGCAGTTTCGGGACAGGGCACAATGAGCAGTTCTTC	CASSFGTGHNEQFF	TRBJ2-1	TRBD1	-	TRBV12-3/TRBV12-4
TGTGCCAGCAGCCCTAGTCATTTAACTAGCGGTTACAATGAGCAGTTCTTC	CASSPSHLTSGYNEQFF	TRBJ2-1	TRBD2	few	TRBV4-2
TGTGCCAGCAGCTTGGTCCGGGACCTAGGAGCCGGTGGCTACACCTTC	CASSLVRDLGAGGYTF	TRBJ1-2	-	-	TRBV5-4
TGTGCCAGCAGCCGGCGGGAGGGTGGTGAGCAGTTCTTC	CASSRREGGEQFF	TRBJ2-1	TRBD2	-	TRBV12-3/TRBV12-4
TGCGCCAGCAGCTTTACTAGCGGGACAAGCTCCTACAATGAGCAGTTCTTC	CASSFTSGTSSYNEQFF	TRBJ2-1	TRBD2	few	TRBV5-1
TGTGCCAGCAGCTTAGTATTTAGGGAGGTGGCACCGAGCTCCTACGAGCAGTACTTC	CASSLVFREVAPSSYEQYF	TRBJ2-7	-	-	TRBV11-2
TGTGCCAGCACCGAAGCCCCCCCTGGGGATACGCAGTATTTT	CASTEAPPGDTQYF	TRBJ2-3	-	-	TRBV6-1
TGTGCCAGTAGCCAAATAACCCAAACAGGGACCAATGAGCAGTTCTTC	CASSQITQTGTNEQFF	TRBJ2-1	-	-	TRBV19
TGTGCCAGCTCACCACCTGGGGTGGGTCCGCACGAGCAGTTCTTC	CASSPPGVGPHEQFF	TRBJ2-1	-	-	TRBV18
TGTGCCAGCAGTTTAGTGGGAGGGCCGCCCGGGGAGCTGTTTTTT	CASSLVGGPPGELFF	TRBJ2-2	TRBD2	few	TRBV12-3/TRBV12-4